This entry lists 23 T cell receptor beta chains sequenced from one sample in a study of PD-1 blockade in classical Hodgkin lymphoma. Some clones are missing from TCRdb's copy, which holds only in-frame ones; the method was immunoSEQ multiplex PCR. The repertoire includes 72,000 or so clones, roughly 91% of them detected once, and approximately 8.1% sits in the top ten. Following autologous stem cell transplantation, relapse occurred in every patient, and exposure to brentuximab vedotin varied. Here the sequenced sample was peripheral blood mononuclear cells (PBMCs), taken at baseline. These receptor sequences come from a human donor with classical Hodgkin lymphoma.

The V gene is TRBV13, the J gene TRBJ2-7, with 7 bases aligning to TRBD1. CDR3 size: 15 residues. Germline trimming cut 2 bases from V and 3 bases from J; bases unmatched to any gene: 7. CDR1 is PRHDT, CDR2 FYEKMQ, per germline (reference sequence). The CDR3, as DNA: TGTGCCAGCAGCTTAACGGGACAGCCAAACTACGAGCAGTACTTC. Translated: CASSLTGQPNYEQYF.

V usage is TRBV4-2 and J usage is TRBJ2-6; D is unresolved. V dropped 0 bases and J dropped 1 base, with 10 bases sitting between them. The CDR3 has 17 amino acids. Germline V gives CDR1 LGHNA, CDR2 YNFKEQ. CDR3 bases: TGTGCCAGCAGCCAAGAAACGTATCCGTCTGGGGCCAACGTCCTGACTTTC. Protein: CASSQETYPSGANVLTF.

The rearrangement joins TRBV10-3 to TRBJ2-3; 7 bases map to TRBD1. The CDR3 contains 14 residues. Germline V gene lookup returns CDR1 ENHRY and CDR2 SYGVKD. V shed 0 bases and J 10 bases; nucleotides not matched to a gene: 7. CDR3 bases: TGTGCCATCAGTGAGTCCACAGGGGCTTTAGCGCAGTATTTT. Its translation: CAISESTGALAQYF.

CDR3 region: CASRAGGPGPEAFF. The CDR3 DNA follows: TGTGCCAGCAGGGCAGGGGGCCCTGGCCCTGAAGCTTTCTTT. The V call is TRBV27, the J call TRBJ1-1; 8 nucleotides align to TRBD1. Germline lookup yields CDR1 MNHEY and CDR2 SMNVEV (reference sequence). J gave up 6 bases and V 6 bases, and 9 bases lay outside the gene matches. The CDR3 covers 14 residues.

The chain couples TRBV7-9 to TRBJ2-5; D gene ambiguous. CDR3 length: 16 residues. The germline gives CDR1 SEHNR, CDR2 FQNEAQ (reference sequence). Trimming left V 5 bases short and J 0 bases short, with 16 bases between. The CDR3 protein is CASSPGLLGNQETQYF. CDR3 nucleotide sequence: TGTGCCAGCAGCCCAGGCCTCTTAGGCAACCAAGAGACCCAGTACTTC.

V gene TRBV5-4 combines with J gene TRBJ2-1, with a tentative D call TRBD2 (5 bases). The V end was cut by 0 bases, the J end by 4 bases, with 11 bases between. The CDR3 covers 15 residues. CDR1 and CDR2 (germline): SGHNT, YYREEE (reference sequence). As DNA, the CDR3 is TGTGCCAGCAGCTTGGGCGGGTCGCTGTACAATGAGCAGTTCTTC. Amino acids: CASSLGGSLYNEQFF.

This sequence joins TRBV19 and TRBJ2-6, with a tentative D call TRBD1 (6 bases). From germline, CDR1 is LNHDA and CDR2 SQIVND (reference sequence). Trimming stripped 5 bases from V and 12 bases from J, with 14 bases between. This CDR3 spans 13 amino acids. The CDR3 DNA reads TGTGCCAGTAGTTTACGGGACACGGGCGTCCTGACTTTC. Its translation: CASSLRDTGVLTF.

This clone was found once. The chain employs TRBV2 and TRBJ2-7; D is uncertain. Trimming left V 1 base short and J 6 bases short, with 13 bases between. The CDR3 covers 14 residues. Germline-derived CDR1 and CDR2 are SNHLY and FYNNEI. The CDR3 bases are TGTGCCAGCAGTGAAGTGGGGTTGGCAGCCGAGCAGTACTTC. As protein: CASSEVGLAAEQYF.

The chain couples TRBV27 to TRBJ1-2; unclear D gene. V was shortened by 6 bases and J by 4 bases, with 18 bases between the two germline ends. The CDR3 has 15 amino acids. Germline CDR1 is MNHEY and CDR2 is SMNVEV (reference sequence). CDR3 amino acids: CASRPGRPPFYGYTF. CDR3 coding DNA: TGTGCCAGCAGACCCGGACGCCCACCGTTCTATGGCTACACCTTC.

The chain carries TRBV2 and TRBJ2-3; the D gene is possibly TRBD2 (5 bases). CDR1 is SNHLY, CDR2 FYNNEI, per germline. Trimming left V 1 base short and J 4 bases short, with 15 bases between. There are 16 residues in the CDR3. CDR3 DNA: TGTGCCAGCAGTGAAGTTGGGAGAAAGGGCGCAGATACGCAGTATTTT. Amino acids: CASSEVGRKGADTQYF.

The sample holds one count of this clone. This chain joins TRBV29-1 and TRBJ2-7; 8 positions match TRBD1. Germline values: CDR1 SQVTM, CDR2 ANQGSEA. This CDR3 has 14 residues. With 3 bases clipped from V and 4 bases from J, the junction kept 8 bases outside the gene matches. This chain's CDR3 is CSVDMRTGWYEQYF. The CDR3 DNA reads TGCAGCGTTGATATGAGGACAGGGTGGTACGAGCAGTACTTC.

This clone was detected only once. In DNA, the CDR3 is TGTGCCAGCAGCCCAAAGCAGGCCGGCAACACTGAAGCTTTCTTT. This encodes CASSPKQAGNTEAFF. The chain uses TRBV7-9 and TRBJ1-1; D remains ambiguous. The CDR3 runs 15 residues. Looked up from germline, CDR1 is SEHNR and CDR2 is FQNEAQ (reference sequence). Between the trimmed V and J ends, which lost 5 bases and 2 bases, there was a span of 15 bases.

This chain connects TRBV19 to TRBJ2-5, with 8 bases matching TRBD2. This CDR3 contains 14 residues. Germline V gives CDR1 LNHDA, CDR2 SQIVND (reference sequence). V gave up 8 bases and J gave up 3 bases; unmatched junction bases: 8. The CDR3 is CASGTRGGKETQYF. The CDR3 DNA reads as TGTGCCAGTGGGACTAGAGGTGGAAAAGAGACCCAGTACTTC.

This clone occurred once. The chain recombines TRBV7-9 with TRBJ2-3; D unresolved. There are 18 residues in the CDR3. CDR1 and CDR2 (germline): SEHNR, FQNEAQ (reference sequence). V was cut by 5 bases and J by 2 bases, with 23 bases left in between. CDR3 residues: CASSPRGVQGLFTDTQYF. The CDR3 nucleotides are TGTGCCAGCAGCCCCCGAGGAGTACAAGGGCTATTCACAGATACGCAGTATTTT.

The chain employs TRBV5-1 and TRBJ2-7, with D uncertain. Germline V lookup: CDR1 SGHRS, CDR2 YFSETQ. V lost 0 bases to trimming and J lost 3 bases, with 10 bases between them. The CDR3 runs 14 residues. The CDR3 nucleotides are TGCGCCAGCAGCTTGGACAGTTCGGTCTACGAGCAGTACTTC. It encodes CASSLDSSVYEQYF.

In this sample, this clone turned up a few times. The chain is built from TRBV6-5 and TRBJ1-5, with D hard to call. This CDR3 region has 14 residues. V lost 8 bases to trimming and J lost 1 base, with 12 bases between them. In germline, CDR1 is MNHEY, CDR2 SVGAGI. In nucleotides, the CDR3 is TGTGCCAGCCGCGGAGGGATCAGCAATCAGCCCCAGCATTTT. Translation: CASRGGISNQPQHF.

The V gene is TRBV19, the J gene TRBJ2-7, with TRBD1 identical over 7 bases. Germline assignment: CDR1 LNHDA and CDR2 SQIVND (reference sequence). J lost 4 bases, V lost 4 bases, and 7 bases had no gene match. This CDR3 is built from 14 residues. CDR3 amino acids: CASSKGTAAYEQYF. The CDR3 DNA follows: TGTGCCAGTAGTAAGGGGACAGCAGCGTACGAGCAGTACTTC.

The chain employs TRBV4-3 and TRBJ2-1, with D perhaps assigned TRBD1 or TRBD2 (5 bases each). The ends were cut back, 1 base at V and 6 bases at J, with 10 bases in the middle. Germline V gives CDR1 LGHNA, CDR2 YSLEER. This CDR3 spans 14 amino acids. CDR3 in amino acids: CASSQAGTLNEQFF. Written as DNA, the CDR3 is TGCGCCAGCAGCCAAGCCGGGACGCTCAATGAGCAGTTCTTC.

This clone occurred once. This chain uses TRBV5-4 with TRBJ1-2; TRBD1 agrees at 9 bases. The CDR3 consists of 19 residues. V shed 3 bases, J shed 4 bases, and the junction held 19 bases outside the gene matches. Per germline, CDR1 SGHNT and CDR2 YYREEE (reference sequence). The DNA of the CDR3 is TGTGCCAGCAGCTCGCCTGGAGGGGGACAGGGCTACGGGATCTATGGCTACACCTTC. Translated: CASSSPGGGQGYGIYGYTF.

This chain connects TRBV27 to TRBJ2-5; D perhaps matches TRBD1 (5 bases). V lost 2 bases, J lost 2 bases, and 12 bases lay in between. The CDR3 length is 15 residues. Germline V lookup: CDR1 MNHEY, CDR2 SMNVEV (reference sequence). This CDR3 is CASSLGAGPQETQYF. CDR3 coding DNA: TGTGCCAGCAGTTTAGGAGCAGGGCCGCAAGAGACCCAGTACTTC.

The chain couples TRBV4-3 to TRBJ1-2; 7 positions match TRBD1. CDR1 LGHNA and CDR2 YSLEER come from the germline V gene. Trimming cost V 0 bases and J 2 bases; bases outside gene matches: 9. The CDR3 contains 17 residues. The CDR3 nucleotides read TGCGCCAGCAGCCAAGAGACAGGGCTCCAAGTAAACTATGGCTACACCTTC. It yields the protein CASSQETGLQVNYGYTF.

The CDR3 region has the DNA TGCGCCAGCAGCCAATTGCGGGGGGCCGGCAACAATGAGCAGTTCTTC. Encoded protein: CASSQLRGAGNNEQFF. The chain has TRBV5-1 and TRBJ2-1, with 8 bases matching TRBD2. Germline V CDR1 and CDR2: SGHRS, YFSETQ. V was clipped by 4 bases and J by 5 bases; unmatched bases: 11. The CDR3 extends over 16 amino acids.

The gene calls are TRBV11-2 and TRBJ2-7; 7 positions agree with TRBD1. V gave up 6 bases and J gave up 0 bases; unmatched junction bases: 2. The CDR3 length is 13 residues. CDR1 is SGHAT, CDR2 FQNNGV, per germline. For the CDR3, the DNA is TGTGCCAGCAGGACAGGGAGCTCCTACGAGCAGTACTTC. Translating gives CASRTGSSYEQYF.